This T cell receptor (beta chain) is from a study of blood T cell repertoires in COVID-19 (dated by TCRdb to about 2020). For the wider study: The collaborator samples originated in the United States, Italy and Spain and spanned the acute and convalescent phases of COVID-19. Where HLA class I and class II types were available, the types were taken from metadata supplied by the sample provider, not from assay-based typing. The prospective study material was composed of cDNA or gDNA derived from T cells, B-cell-depleted T cells, or PBMCs. Deeply sampled blood TCRbeta repertoires from subjects exposed to, actively infected with, or recovered from COVID-19 were included in the dataset. The repertoires were made available in a free public database intended to serve as a resource for research on the immune response to SARS-CoV-2. The samples were drawn from two sources: the first 160 participants of the ongoing ImmuneRACE study, and 1,000 to 1,500 subjects contributed by 6 global collaborators. A de-identified subject ID, COVID-19 status, age in years and sex were almost always included in the sample metadata. What the research found in general, with its limitations: The quantity of clinical and demographic metadata differed by source and by participant and was supplied without curation.

V and J are trimmed by 3 bases and 11 bases, and the gene matches miss 12 bases of the junction. The germline V gene encodes CDR1 GTSNPN and CDR2 SVGIG (reference sequence). Spanning cysteine to phenylalanine, the CDR3 consists of 15 amino acids. The sequence is cut down to CDR3 DNA, 45 bases in frame from base 1. To note about this clone: Its antigen remains undetermined. No quality values exist for individual bases; no much larger clone is one base distant.

TCRbeta CDR3 regions were amplified from genomic DNA using the immunoSEQ Assay, a bias-controlled multiplex PCR. Per the authors' processing: The number of nucleated cells in each sample was estimated by amplification of reference gene primers within the assay. To quantify the absolute abundance of each unique TCRbeta CDR3 rearrangement, sequence reads were collapsed and filtered. Productive Simpson clonality was computed per sample as the square root of Simpson's diversity index over productive rearrangements. TCRdb's version of the immuneACCESS table is confined to in-frame rearrangements and falls short of the full clone set. An unresolved V gene accounts for under half of the shortfall where checked; the remainder is of unknown origin. V and J calls and clone size are as listed in that table; D and trimming were resolved from the DNA. In all, the sample holds roughly 190,000 clones, and roughly 92% of those were seen once. The top ten clones comprise 0.76% of the sample.

In Seattle, one collaborating source enrolled patients while the infection was active and tracked those patients longitudinally over the course of disease. Each collaborating institution followed its own protocols to collect whole blood in K2EDTA tubes. For TCRbeta analysis, collaborators shipped samples in one of three forms: frozen whole blood, isolated PBMCs, or DNA extracted from either of those sample types. Here the chain combines TRBV30 and TRBJ1-4; 10 central bases correspond to TRBD1. What was sequenced was peripheral blood. The TCR comes from a man aged 25 to 40 with COVID-19, enrolled during active disease. The nucleotides read TGTGCCTGGAGCGGGACAGGGGCGGCGGTTGGGAAACTGTTTTTT. Its product reads: CAWSGTGAAVGKLFF.